The T cell receptor beta chain under discussion was sequenced for a study of CD8 T cells in ankylosing spondylitis. Whole-study results and caveats: Ankylosing spondylitis blood appeared to be characterized by a TCR beta motif of several highly homologous variants. A CD8+ phenotype characterized the disease-linked clones, which were relatively rare in peripheral blood.

Quantitative 5'-RACE was performed with molecular barcodes, and it yielded the TCR beta libraries. TCRdb independently ran MiXCR on the 5' RACE reads; one entry per CDR3 protein. The repertoire holds over 130,000 distinct CDR3 sequences, 44% seen once, with 12% to 15% in the top ten. This clonotype has more than one count but fewer than ten. The antigen remains undetermined. This CDR3 contains 14 residues. Per the germline V gene, CDR1 is MDHEN and CDR2 is SYDVKM. Trimming pared 1 base from V and 6 bases from J, leaving 9 bases between. The chain recombines TRBV28 with TRBJ1-4, with a weak D call TRBD1 (5 bases). The clonotype comes from a male donor with ankylosing spondylitis. Sequenced: synovial fluid, either unsorted or a sorted T cell fraction (not recorded which). The CDR3 sequence is CASSLLGVYEKLFF. The CDR3 coding sequence is TGTGCCAGCAGTTTATTGGGGGTTTATGAAAAACTGTTTTTT.